This T cell receptor beta chain is from a study of T cells in localized non-small cell lung cancer (dated by TCRdb to about 2020). Concerning the study at large: T cell repertoires of 236 early-stage NSCLC patients were analyzed, with tumors being compared against uninvolved tumor-adjacent lungs. The cohort comprised around 240 treatment-naïve NSCLC patients with resected, localized lung tumors. A mean age of around 66 years was recorded for the NSCLC patients, of whom approximately 130 were male and around 100 were female.

At diagnosis, peripheral blood, uninvolved tumor-adjacent lung and tumor were collected and stored as a combination of fresh-frozen and FFPE material. Regarding this clone: This receptor's antigen is unknown. It has no much larger one-base neighbor in the sample; base qualities were not kept.

As encoded in the germline V gene, CDR1 is SGHRS while CDR2 is YFSETQ. The V end loses 2 bases and the J end loses 2 bases, and a stretch of 10 bases separates them. The CDR3 runs 14 residues from the cysteine to the phenylalanine. The DNA shown is the 42-base CDR3, in frame from base 1. Study-level results and caveats: Because the study design was exploratory, TCR variables were selected using unadjusted p-values without false-discovery rate correction. A median of approximately 55 of the top 100 tumor clones were detected in paired uninvolved adjacent lung, and some 29 of these tumor clones were also found among the top 100 clones of the paired uninvolved adjacent lung. Because multi-region sequencing of the tumors was not done, intratumor heterogeneity could not be ruled out. Longer overall survival was associated with higher blood T cell density, whereas shorter survival was associated with higher adjacent-lung clonality. Uninvolved tumor-adjacent lung showed the highest T cell clonality, higher than tumor, which suggests more focused antigenic responses in the uninvolved tumor-adjacent lung.

The immunoSEQ Assay was used to sequence TCR beta CDR3 regions from DNA. On the study's bioinformatics: To compute T cell density, TCR beta template counts were normalized to usable DNA, which was estimated by amplifying housekeeping genes. Richness was estimated with the preseqR package, extrapolating to 400,000 templates for PBMC samples and 120,000 templates for tissue samples. Clonality was taken to be one minus Pielou's evenness. Tissue-enriched TCRs were identified by differential abundance testing using productive amino-acid clonotypes, minimum total count 5 and alpha 0.1. Repertoire overlap between compartments was quantified with the Jaccard Index and Morisita Overlap Index. GLIPH clustered TCR beta CDR3s with public tetramer-defined viral CDR3s; viral motifs required at least three viral sequences plus V-gene enrichment. TCRdb took over this immuneACCESS table, retaining in-frame rearrangements with V and J assigned. Such tables are incomplete; in checked studies, under half of the missing clones stem from an unresolved V gene, and the remainder is unexplained. V, J and clone size derive from that table, while D and trimming were established from the DNA sequence. The sample table holds 600 to 800 clones, of which around 25% were seen once. Roughly 6.7% of the sample lies in the top ten.

This receptor was identified in a woman between 40 and 69 years old with stage III lung adenocarcinoma. Sample: lung tumor tissue, taken before any cancer treatment. The V gene is TRBV5-1 and the J gene is TRBJ1-2; a tentative D match to TRBD1 spans 5 bases. The CDR3 region reads CASSLGGENYGYTF. DNA sequence: TGCGCCAGCAGCTTAGGAGGGGAGAACTATGGCTACACCTTC.